This T cell receptor (beta chain) was captured in a study of memory CD4+ T cells and cytomegalovirus serostatus. Study outcomes and limitations: Each of 55 to 80 CMV-associated TCRbeta sequences occurred in one to five individuals.

TCRdb keeps only in-frame clones here, not all; method: immunoSEQ multiplex PCR. The profile shows some 95,000 clones, under 90% of them singletons. Note on this clone: The antigen remains unidentified.

The sort gate was single viable CD3+CD4+CD8-CD45RO+ cells for memory CD4+ T cells. This TCR was sampled from an adult in good health and CMV-seropositive. Input material: memory CD4+ T cells from blood.

CDR3 sequence (DNA): TGCGCCAGCAGCCCTCAGACAGGGGGCGCGGGGACTGAAGCTTTCTTT. It translates to CASSPQTGGAGTEAFF. V and J are TRBV5-1 and TRBJ1-1, with TRBD1 identical over 10 bases. V was pared by 4 bases and J by 5 bases, with 11 bases of the junction left unmatched. Germline V gene lookup returns CDR1 SGHRS and CDR2 YFSETQ. The CDR3 covers 16 residues. Full variable domain (outside the CDR3, taken from reference TRBV5-1 and TRBJ1-1): KAGVTQTPRYLIKTRGQQVTLSCSPISGHRSVSWYQQTPGQGLQFLFEYFSETQRNKGNFPGRFSGRQFSNSRSEMNVSTLELGDSALYLCASSPQTGGAGTEAFFGQGTRLTVV.